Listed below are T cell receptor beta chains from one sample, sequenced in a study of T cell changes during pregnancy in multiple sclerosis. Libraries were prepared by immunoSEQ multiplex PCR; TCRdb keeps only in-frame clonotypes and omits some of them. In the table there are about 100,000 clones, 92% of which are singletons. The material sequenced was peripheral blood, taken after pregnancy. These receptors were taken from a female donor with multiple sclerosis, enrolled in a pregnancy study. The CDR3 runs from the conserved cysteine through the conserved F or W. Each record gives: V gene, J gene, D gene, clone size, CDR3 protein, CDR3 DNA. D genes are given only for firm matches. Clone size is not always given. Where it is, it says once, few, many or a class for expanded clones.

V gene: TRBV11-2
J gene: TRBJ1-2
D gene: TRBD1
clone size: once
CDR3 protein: CASSQGDSYGYTF
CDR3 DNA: TGTGCCAGCAGCCAGGGGGACAGCTATGGCTACACCTTC

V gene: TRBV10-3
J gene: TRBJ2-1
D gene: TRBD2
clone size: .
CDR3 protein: CAISRLAGGEVEQFF
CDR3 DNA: TGTGCCATCAGTCGACTAGCGGGGGGGGAAGTTGAGCAGTTCTTC

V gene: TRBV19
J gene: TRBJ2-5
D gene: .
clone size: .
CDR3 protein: CASGRGPGETQYF
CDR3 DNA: TGTGCCAGCGGGAGGGGGCCCGGAGAGACCCAGTACTTC

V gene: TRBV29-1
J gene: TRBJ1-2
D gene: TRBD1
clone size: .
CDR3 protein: CSVVRGGGQGHGYTF
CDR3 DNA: TGCAGCGTTGTAAGAGGAGGGGGACAGGGTCATGGCTACACCTTC

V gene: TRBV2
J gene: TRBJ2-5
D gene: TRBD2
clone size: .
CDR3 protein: CASSPGLARETQYF
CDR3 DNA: TGTGCCAGCTCACCGGGACTAGCGCGAGAGACCCAGTACTTC

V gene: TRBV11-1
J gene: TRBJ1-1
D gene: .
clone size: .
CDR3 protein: CASSPTWRNTEAFF
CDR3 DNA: TGTGCCAGCAGCCCGACGTGGAGAAACACTGAAGCTTTCTTT

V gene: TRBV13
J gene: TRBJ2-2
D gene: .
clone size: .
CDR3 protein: CASSLGSSGELFF
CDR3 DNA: TGTGCCAGCAGCTTAGGATCATCCGGGGAGCTGTTTTTT

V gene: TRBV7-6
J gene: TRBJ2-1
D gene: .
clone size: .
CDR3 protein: CASSLVDNEQFF
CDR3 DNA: TGTGCCAGCAGCTTAGTCGACAATGAGCAGTTCTTC

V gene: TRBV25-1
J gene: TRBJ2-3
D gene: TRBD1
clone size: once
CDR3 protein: CASQQGTDTQYF
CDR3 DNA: TGTGCCAGTCAACAGGGGACAGATACGCAGTATTTT

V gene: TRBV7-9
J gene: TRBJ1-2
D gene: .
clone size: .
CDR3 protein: CASSLLQGSYGYTF
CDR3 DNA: TGTGCCAGCAGCCTCCTCCAGGGGTCGTATGGCTACACCTTC

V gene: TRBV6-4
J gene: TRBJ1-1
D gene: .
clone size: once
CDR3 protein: CASSLSWRNPEAFF
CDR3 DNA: TGTGCCAGCAGTCTCTCCTGGCGGAACCCTGAAGCTTTCTTT

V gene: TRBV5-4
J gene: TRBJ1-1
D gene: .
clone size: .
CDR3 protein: CASSLRGWNTEAFF
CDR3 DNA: TGTGCCAGCAGCCTCAGGGGCTGGAACACTGAAGCTTTCTTT

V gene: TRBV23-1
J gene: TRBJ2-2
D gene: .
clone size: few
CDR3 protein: CASSHEGNGELFF
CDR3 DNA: TGCGCCAGCAGTCATGAGGGTAACGGGGAGCTGTTTTTT

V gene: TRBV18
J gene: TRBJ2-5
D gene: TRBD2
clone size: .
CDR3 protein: CASSPQRREKTQYF
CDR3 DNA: TGTGCCAGCTCACCTCAGCGGCGGGAGAAGACCCAGTACTTC

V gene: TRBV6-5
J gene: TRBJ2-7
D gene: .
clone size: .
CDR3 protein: CASNRAYGGQYF
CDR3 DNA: TGTGCCAGCAACAGAGCCTACGGGGGGCAGTACTTC

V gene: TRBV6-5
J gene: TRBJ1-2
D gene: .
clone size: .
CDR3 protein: CASSGDSPNYGYTF
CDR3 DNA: TGTGCCAGCAGTGGTGACAGCCCTAACTATGGCTACACCTTC

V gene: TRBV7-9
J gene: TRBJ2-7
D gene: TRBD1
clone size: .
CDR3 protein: CASADRGNSYEQYF
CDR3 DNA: TGTGCCAGCGCCGACAGGGGAAACTCCTACGAGCAGTACTTC

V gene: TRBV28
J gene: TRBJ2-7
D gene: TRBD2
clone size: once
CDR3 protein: CASISGTSGEQYF
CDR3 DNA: TGTGCCAGCATCTCTGGGACTAGCGGCGAGCAGTACTTC

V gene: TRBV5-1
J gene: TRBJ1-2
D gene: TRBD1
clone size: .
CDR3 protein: CASSSMPRDSITF
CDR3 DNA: TGCGCCAGCAGCTCGATGCCCCGGGACAGTATCACCTTC

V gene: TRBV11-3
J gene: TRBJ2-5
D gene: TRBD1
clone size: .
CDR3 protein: CASSPGQGHQETQYF
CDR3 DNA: TGTGCCAGCAGCCCCGGACAGGGGCACCAAGAGACCCAGTACTTC

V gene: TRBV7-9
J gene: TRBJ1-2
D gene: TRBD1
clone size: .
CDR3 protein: CASSRDRSYGYTF
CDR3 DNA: TGTGCCAGCAGCCGGGACAGGAGCTATGGCTACACCTTC

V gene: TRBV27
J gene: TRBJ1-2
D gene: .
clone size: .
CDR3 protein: CASSLSLGGYGYTF
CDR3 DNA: TGTGCCAGCAGTTTATCGTTGGGGGGGTATGGCTACACCTTC

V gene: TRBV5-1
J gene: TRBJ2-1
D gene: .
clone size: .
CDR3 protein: CASSPGTGIGRAGGNEQFF
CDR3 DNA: TGCGCCAGCAGCCCCGGGACAGGGATTGGTCGAGCGGGAGGGAATGAGCAGTTCTTC

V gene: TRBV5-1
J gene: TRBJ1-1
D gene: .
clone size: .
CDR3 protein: CASNQGENTEAFF
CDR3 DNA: TGCGCCAGCAATCAAGGGGAGAACACTGAAGCTTTCTTT

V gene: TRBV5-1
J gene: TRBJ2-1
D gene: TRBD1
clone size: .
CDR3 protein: CASSLGGTEDNEQFF
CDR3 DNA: TGCGCCAGCAGCTTGGGGGGGACAGAAGACAATGAGCAGTTCTTC

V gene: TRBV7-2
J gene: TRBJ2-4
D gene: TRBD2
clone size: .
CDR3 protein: CASSLAALGIQYF
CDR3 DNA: TGTGCCAGCAGCCTAGCGGCCCTAGGCATTCAGTACTTC

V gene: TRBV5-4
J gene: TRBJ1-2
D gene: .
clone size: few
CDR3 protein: CASSTDKFGYTF
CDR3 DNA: TGTGCCAGCAGCACGGACAAGTTTGGCTACACCTTC

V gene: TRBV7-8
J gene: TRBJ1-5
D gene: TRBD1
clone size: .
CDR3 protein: CASSLIQGKGNQPQHF
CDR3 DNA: TGTGCCAGCAGCTTAATACAGGGGAAAGGGAATCAGCCCCAGCATTTT

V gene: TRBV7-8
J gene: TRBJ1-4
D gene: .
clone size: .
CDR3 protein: CASSLEPTGQNEKLFF
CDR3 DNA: TGTGCCAGCAGCTTAGAACCGACAGGACAGAATGAAAAACTGTTTTTT

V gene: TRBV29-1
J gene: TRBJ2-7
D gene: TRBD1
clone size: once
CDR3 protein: CSATGGQGVSYEQYF
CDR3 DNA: TGCAGCGCCACCGGGGGACAGGGGGTTTCCTACGAGCAGTACTTC

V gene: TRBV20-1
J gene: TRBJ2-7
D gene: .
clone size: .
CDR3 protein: CSAGQGFEQYF
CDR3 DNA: TGCAGTGCCGGGCAGGGTTTCGAGCAGTACTTC

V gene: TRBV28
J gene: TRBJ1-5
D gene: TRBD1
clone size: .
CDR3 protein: CASTTGEQGRGQPQHF
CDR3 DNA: TGTGCCAGCACCACAGGGGAACAGGGAAGAGGTCAGCCCCAGCATTTT

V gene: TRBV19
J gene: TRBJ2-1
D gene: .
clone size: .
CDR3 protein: CASSIEAARVGNEQFF
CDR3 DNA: TGTGCCAGTAGTATAGAAGCGGCGAGGGTAGGAAATGAGCAGTTCTTC

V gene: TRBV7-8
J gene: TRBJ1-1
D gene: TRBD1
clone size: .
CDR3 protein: CASSLQGADTEAFF
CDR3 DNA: TGTGCCAGCAGCTTACAGGGGGCGGACACTGAAGCTTTCTTT

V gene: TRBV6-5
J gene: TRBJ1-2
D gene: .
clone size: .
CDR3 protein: CASSYTRETNYGYTF
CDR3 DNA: TGTGCCAGCAGTTACACACGGGAGACTAACTATGGCTACACCTTC

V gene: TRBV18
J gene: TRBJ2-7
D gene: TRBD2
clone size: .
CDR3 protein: CASSPMTSGVNEQYF
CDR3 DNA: TGTGCCAGCTCACCAATGACTAGCGGGGTTAACGAGCAGTACTTC

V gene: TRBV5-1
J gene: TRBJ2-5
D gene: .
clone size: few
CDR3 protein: CASSFSGQETQYF
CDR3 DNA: TGCGCCAGCAGCTTCTCCGGCCAAGAGACCCAGTACTTC

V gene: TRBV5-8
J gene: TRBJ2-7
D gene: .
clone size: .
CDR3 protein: CASSPTGFYEQYF
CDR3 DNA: TGTGCCAGCAGCCCGACAGGTTTTTACGAGCAGTACTTC

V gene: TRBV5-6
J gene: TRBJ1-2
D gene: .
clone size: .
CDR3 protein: CASSPQSPNYGYTF
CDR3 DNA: TGTGCCAGCAGCCCCCAATCCCCTAACTATGGCTACACCTTC

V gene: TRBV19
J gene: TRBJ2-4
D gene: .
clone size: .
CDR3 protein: CASSARTNIQYF
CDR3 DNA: TGTGCCAGTAGCGCCAGAACAAACATTCAGTACTTC

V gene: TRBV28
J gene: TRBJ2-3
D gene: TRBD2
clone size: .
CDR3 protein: CASSFRAGLTDTQYF
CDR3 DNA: TGTGCCAGCAGTTTCCGAGCGGGGCTCACAGATACGCAGTATTTT

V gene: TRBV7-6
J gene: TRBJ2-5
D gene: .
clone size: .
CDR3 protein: CASSLQGSRETQYF
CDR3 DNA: TGTGCCAGCAGCTTACAGGGAAGTCGCGAGACCCAGTACTTC

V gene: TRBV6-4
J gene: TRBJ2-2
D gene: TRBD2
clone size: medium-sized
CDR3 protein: CASSSGGANTGELFF
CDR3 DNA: TGTGCCAGCAGTAGCGGGGGGGCGAACACCGGGGAGCTGTTTTTT

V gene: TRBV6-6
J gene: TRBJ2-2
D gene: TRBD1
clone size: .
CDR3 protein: CASSQTGVNTGELFF
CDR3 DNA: TGTGCCAGCAGCCAGACAGGGGTGAACACCGGGGAGCTGTTTTTT

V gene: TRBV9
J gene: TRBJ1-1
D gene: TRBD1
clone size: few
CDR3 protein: CASSEGQGKATEAFF
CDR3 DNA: TGTGCCAGCAGCGAGGGACAGGGAAAGGCCACTGAAGCTTTCTTT

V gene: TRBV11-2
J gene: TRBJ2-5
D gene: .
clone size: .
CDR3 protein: CASRRADKETQYF
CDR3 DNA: TGTGCCAGCAGGCGAGCGGATAAAGAGACCCAGTACTTC

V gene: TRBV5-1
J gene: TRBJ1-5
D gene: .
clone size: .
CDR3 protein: CASSLVPGEPQHF
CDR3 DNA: TGCGCCAGCAGCTTGGTCCCCGGAGAGCCCCAGCATTTT

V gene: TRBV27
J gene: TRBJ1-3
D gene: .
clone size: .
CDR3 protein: CASSRFAGDTIYF
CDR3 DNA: TGTGCCAGCAGTCGCTTCGCAGGGGACACCATATATTTT

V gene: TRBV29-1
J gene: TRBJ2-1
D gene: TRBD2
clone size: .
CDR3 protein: CSVRREGRKGEQFF
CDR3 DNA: TGCAGCGTTCGGCGGGAGGGCCGGAAGGGTGAGCAGTTCTTC

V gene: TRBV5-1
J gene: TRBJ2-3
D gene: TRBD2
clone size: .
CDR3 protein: CASSRAGGSGDTQYF
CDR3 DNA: TGCGCCAGCAGCCGGGCGGGAGGGTCTGGAGATACGCAGTATTTT

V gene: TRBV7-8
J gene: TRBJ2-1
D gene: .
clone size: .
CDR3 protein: CASSLADYYNEQFF
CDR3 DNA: TGTGCCAGCAGCTTAGCGGACTACTACAATGAGCAGTTCTTC

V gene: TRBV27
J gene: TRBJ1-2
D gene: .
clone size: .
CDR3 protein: CASSLFQGHYGYTF
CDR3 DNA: TGTGCCAGCAGTTTATTTCAGGGGCACTATGGCTACACCTTC